These 8 T cell receptor beta chains were all obtained from the same sample, sequenced in a study of cytomegalovirus exposure and HLA in healthy donors. A multiplex PCR was run with 60 Vbeta primers and 13 Jbeta primers. Repertoires were generated with immunoSEQ multiplex PCR, while TCRdb's copy carries only in-frame clones and drops some. The sample lists under 35,000 clones; 60% to 80% were seen once. The material sequenced was PBMCs. The origin of the receptors is a male donor in good health and CMV-seropositive.

V usage is TRBV6-5 and J usage is TRBJ1-1, with D perhaps TRBD1 (6 bases). Germline V CDR1 and CDR2: MNHEY, SVGAGI. Trimming took off 2 bases at V and 4 bases at J, with 17 bases between the two ends. The CDR3 is 16 residues long. CDR3 in DNA: TGTGCCAGCAGTTACGGAACCCTGCTCAGGGGCACTGAAGCTTTCTTT. Its translation: CASSYGTLLRGTEAFF.

This clone has a single count. V usage is TRBV28 and J usage is TRBJ1-5; TRBD1 matches 10 bases. J lost 2 bases, V lost 5 bases, and 9 bases had no gene match. The germline V gene has CDR1 MDHEN and CDR2 SYDVKM. The CDR3 sequence is 17 residues long. CDR3 loop: CASSPRTGGIRNQPQHF. CDR3 nucleotides: TGTGCCAGCAGTCCGAGGACAGGGGGGATCCGCAATCAGCCCCAGCATTTT.

This chain links TRBV19 with TRBJ1-2; 7 nucleotides align to TRBD1. V lost 11 bases and J lost 5; bases outside the gene matches: 11. This CDR3 comprises 13 residues. Germline V gene data show CDR1 as LNHDA and CDR2 as SQIVND (reference sequence). DNA for the CDR3: TGTGCCGTCCGACCCGGGACAGTGTATGGCTACACCTTC. As protein: CAVRPGTVYGYTF.

This clone turned up a few times. The rearrangement uses TRBV7-2 and TRBJ1-2, with D hard to call. Trimming stripped 5 bases from V and 4 bases from J, with 11 bases between. The length of the CDR3 is 13 residues. Germline V gene sequence: CDR1 SGHTA, CDR2 FQGNSA. The CDR3: CASSPGGPYGYTF. The CDR3, as DNA: TGTGCCAGCAGCCCTGGTGGGCCCTATGGCTACACCTTC. Full variable domain (remainder filled in from reference TRBV7-2 and TRBJ1-2): GAGVSQSPSNKVTEKGKDVELRCDPISGHTALYWYRQSLGQGLEFLIYFQGNSAPDKSGLPSDRFSAERTGGSVSTLTIQRTQQEDSAVYLCASSPGGPYGYTFGSGTRLTVV.

A note on this clone: The junction differs from germline at one of its ends, possibly a read error. In nucleotides, the CDR3 is TGCGCCAGCATTGAGAGCGGGGGCGACAATGAGCAGTTCTTC. Translation gives CASIESGGDNEQFF. The V and J genes are TRBV6-5 and TRBJ2-1, with 8 bases matching TRBD2. Germline V gene lookup returns CDR1 MNHEY and CDR2 SVGAGI. This CDR3 contains 14 residues.

This sequence joins TRBV10-2 and TRBJ2-7; possibly TRBD2 for D (5 bases). The CDR3 extends over 13 amino acids. V was shortened by 8 bases and J by 3 bases, with 14 bases between the two germline ends. The germline gives CDR1 WSHSY, CDR2 SAAADI. Written as DNA, the CDR3 is TGCGCCAGCCGAAGCGGAACCAACTACGAGCAGTACTTC. It specifies CASRSGTNYEQYF.

This rearrangement joins TRBV5-1 to TRBJ1-1, with D perhaps TRBD1 (5 bases). Germline V lookup: CDR1 SGHRS, CDR2 YFSETQ. There are 14 residues in the CDR3. Trimming left V 3 bases short and J 4 bases short, with 13 bases between. Here the CDR3 reads CASSSLYGGTEAFF. The CDR3 coding sequence is TGCGCCAGCAGCTCACTCTACGGGGGCACTGAAGCTTTCTTT.

The J gene is TRBJ1-3, the V gene TRBV5-1; D is undetermined. With 5 bases removed from V and 4 bases from J, the gap between germline ends came to 13 bases. This CDR3 has 14 residues. Germline values: CDR1 SGHRS, CDR2 YFSETQ. The DNA for the CDR3 is TGCGCCAGCAGAAAAGGAGACCGAGGAAACACCATATATTTT. This encodes CASRKGDRGNTIYF.